This T cell receptor (beta chain) is drawn from a study of T cell responses to AZD1222 COVID-19 vaccine. Whole-study context: Pooled samples include second doses given at about 4 or 12 weeks.

A word on this clone: The target antigen is unknown.

Profiled with immunoSEQ multiplex PCR; TCRdb holds only in-frame clones, not every one. Here the sample spans some 130,000 clones, roughly 93% being singletons. Findings and caveats of the study: Spike as a whole was targeted by vaccine-associated CD4 TCRs, dominant at 160-218 and 743-854. Donors were mostly white British, more females; clonal diversity possibly underestimated.

CDR1 MGHDK and CDR2 SYGVNS come from the germline V gene. V gave up 6 bases and J gave up 7 bases, with 13 bases separating them. The CDR3 totals 13 residues. The TCR sequence derives from an adult in good health. Sequences were derived from peripheral blood, sampled on day 0 of AZD1222 vaccination. This chain links TRBV25-1 with TRBJ1-5; D is perhaps TRBD1 (6 bases). CDR3 protein: CASRQGDGQPQHF. The CDR3 DNA sequence: TGTGCCAGCAGACAGGGAGATGGGCAGCCCCAGCATTTT.